Listed below are T cell receptor beta chains from one sample, sequenced in a study of T cell responses to AZD1222 COVID-19 vaccine. Some clones are missing from TCRdb's copy, which holds only in-frame ones; the method was immunoSEQ multiplex PCR. Found here are 200,000 to 250,000 clones, 85% to 95% of them singletons; the top ten hold around 1%. The sequenced sample was peripheral blood, obtained on day 0 of MenACWY control vaccination. These receptors all come from an adult in good health. Each CDR3 is given with its conserved first and last residue. Each record gives: J gene, V gene, clone size, CDR3 protein. Clone sizes are given selectively: once, few, many, or a class where the clone is expanded.

J gene: TRBJ2-7
V gene: TRBV7-2
clone size: once
CDR3 protein: CASSLSRTGPYEQYF

J gene: TRBJ1-3
V gene: TRBV4-2
clone size: NA
CDR3 protein: CASSQEDRNTIYF

J gene: TRBJ2-7
V gene: TRBV6-5
clone size: NA
CDR3 protein: CAIRDSLRHEQYF

J gene: TRBJ2-7
V gene: TRBV30
clone size: NA
CDR3 protein: CAWSVMDGRYEQYF

J gene: TRBJ2-7
V gene: TRBV6-2/TRBV6-3
clone size: NA
CDR3 protein: CASSLQGGYEQYF

J gene: TRBJ1-1
V gene: TRBV29-1
clone size: NA
CDR3 protein: CSVFGGFTEAFF

J gene: TRBJ1-5
V gene: TRBV5-1
clone size: NA
CDR3 protein: CASSRGTEINQPQHF

J gene: TRBJ2-7
V gene: TRBV4-3
clone size: NA
CDR3 protein: CASSQEAGDGLDF

J gene: TRBJ2-4
V gene: TRBV12-3/TRBV12-4
clone size: NA
CDR3 protein: CASSLGGRNIQYF

J gene: TRBJ2-5
V gene: TRBV2
clone size: NA
CDR3 protein: CASRRYQETQYF

J gene: TRBJ2-7
V gene: TRBV5-1
clone size: NA
CDR3 protein: CASSLARGRHEQYF

J gene: TRBJ1-1
V gene: TRBV7-8
clone size: NA
CDR3 protein: CAVTPPPVNTEAFF

J gene: TRBJ1-5
V gene: TRBV19
clone size: once
CDR3 protein: CASSMGGYVNQPQHF

J gene: TRBJ2-7
V gene: TRBV5-1
clone size: NA
CDR3 protein: CASSLGDFSSYEQYF

J gene: TRBJ1-6
V gene: TRBV5-6
clone size: NA
CDR3 protein: CASGPRFSYNSPLHF

J gene: TRBJ2-2
V gene: TRBV6-5
clone size: NA
CDR3 protein: CASSQQGISTGELFF

J gene: TRBJ1-2
V gene: TRBV10-3
clone size: few
CDR3 protein: CAISESADRHTF

J gene: TRBJ2-1
V gene: TRBV30
clone size: few
CDR3 protein: CAWSGGTPGTGLYNEQFF

J gene: TRBJ1-5
V gene: TRBV20-1
clone size: NA
CDR3 protein: CSASSGLSNQPQHF

J gene: TRBJ2-5
V gene: TRBV6-5
clone size: NA
CDR3 protein: CASSYSPSGGWETQYF

J gene: TRBJ1-6
V gene: TRBV4-3
clone size: NA
CDR3 protein: CASSRDIQGGSPLHF

J gene: TRBJ1-2
V gene: TRBV28
clone size: NA
CDR3 protein: CASSSSGDYGYTF

J gene: TRBJ1-1
V gene: TRBV12-3/TRBV12-4
clone size: few
CDR3 protein: CASSTTGRTEAFF

J gene: TRBJ2-3
V gene: TRBV5-1
clone size: once
CDR3 protein: CASTTGGGNTDTQYF

J gene: TRBJ2-1
V gene: TRBV19
clone size: NA
CDR3 protein: CASSSHRDRGANEQFF

J gene: TRBJ1-1
V gene: TRBV30
clone size: NA
CDR3 protein: CAWSLTGSTEAFF

J gene: TRBJ1-1
V gene: TRBV5-6
clone size: once
CDR3 protein: CASSFRGGSNTEAFF

J gene: TRBJ2-2
V gene: TRBV4-1
clone size: once
CDR3 protein: CASSHQVFTGELFF

J gene: TRBJ1-2
V gene: TRBV28
clone size: NA
CDR3 protein: CASSLMARSYGYTF

J gene: TRBJ2-7
V gene: TRBV7-8
clone size: once
CDR3 protein: CASSLSGYEQYF

J gene: TRBJ2-2
V gene: TRBV6-5
clone size: NA
CDR3 protein: CASRQGTNTGELFF

J gene: TRBJ1-2
V gene: TRBV7-2
clone size: NA
CDR3 protein: CASSFDSAGGYTF

J gene: TRBJ1-5
V gene: TRBV7-8
clone size: NA
CDR3 protein: CASSTNRDRPQHF

J gene: TRBJ1-1
V gene: TRBV5-1
clone size: once
CDR3 protein: CASSLGPGVSTEAFF

J gene: TRBJ1-2
V gene: TRBV24-1
clone size: NA
CDR3 protein: CATPSWSVKDYYGYTF

J gene: TRBJ1-4
V gene: TRBV5-1
clone size: once
CDR3 protein: CASSRGMSTNEKLFF

J gene: TRBJ2-5
V gene: TRBV5-4
clone size: NA
CDR3 protein: CASSSQETQYF

J gene: TRBJ2-7
V gene: TRBV7-2
clone size: once
CDR3 protein: CASRLQGGPGYEQYF

J gene: TRBJ1-1
V gene: TRBV5-8
clone size: NA
CDR3 protein: CASSVRQGRRGNTEAFF

J gene: TRBJ2-7
V gene: TRBV2
clone size: NA
CDR3 protein: CASSAGTGNYEQYF

J gene: TRBJ2-1
V gene: TRBV18
clone size: NA
CDR3 protein: CASSPPQLAGSSNEQFF

J gene: TRBJ2-5
V gene: TRBV19
clone size: NA
CDR3 protein: CASSITGAQETQYF

J gene: TRBJ1-5
V gene: TRBV6-2/TRBV6-3
clone size: NA
CDR3 protein: CASSYGGGNQPQHF